These 10 T cell receptor beta chains came from one sample sequenced in a study of T cell responses to AZD1222 COVID-19 vaccine. TCRdb keeps only in-frame clones here, not all; method: immunoSEQ multiplex PCR. The table records 100,000 to 150,000 clones, approximately 89% of them present only once. This material consisted of peripheral blood, taken 28 days after the second AZD1222 dose. The receptor set was obtained from an adult who received the AZD1222 COVID-19 vaccine.

The chain carries TRBV6-2 or TRBV6-3 and TRBJ1-5; a weak D match, TRBD1 (6 bases). The CDR3 is made up of 14 amino acids. Germline loops: CDR1 MNHEY, CDR2 SVGEGT. Trimming stripped 2 bases from V and 6 bases from J, with 11 bases between. The CDR3 sequence is CASSYPGDGQPQHF. CDR3 sequence (DNA): TGTGCCAGCAGTTACCCAGGGGACGGTCAGCCCCAGCATTTT.

On this clone: At the DNA level, this CDR3 is encoded by other sequences in the same sample as well. The CDR3: CASSPGQNTGELFF. In DNA, the CDR3 is TGTGCCAGCAGCCCGGGACAGAACACCGGGGAGCTGTTTTTT. This sequence joins TRBV6-5 and TRBJ2-2, with TRBD1 as a possible D gene (6 bases). The CDR3 has 14 amino acids. Germline-derived CDR1 and CDR2 are MNHEY and SVGAGI. The V gene lost 6 bases and the J gene lost 1 base, with 9 bases spanning the gap.

A few counts support this clone. The chain links TRBV9 to TRBJ2-2, with 8 bases fitting TRBD2. The junction had 4 bases not matched to a gene; V was cut back by 0 bases and J by 3 bases. In germline, CDR1 is SGDLS, CDR2 YYNGEE. The CDR3 loop spans 16 amino acids. The CDR3 nucleotides read TGTGCCAGCAGCGTAGTGGTCGGGGGGGACACCGGGGAGCTGTTTTTT. This encodes CASSVVVGGDTGELFF.

This clone was seen a few times. This chain joins TRBV7-2 and TRBJ2-2; D is unresolved. The V and J ends lost 3 bases and 0 bases respectively, with 8 bases between them. Germline assignment: CDR1 SGHTA and CDR2 FQGNSA. The CDR3 has 15 residues. The CDR3: CASSFYTANTGELFF. DNA for the CDR3: TGTGCCAGCAGCTTTTATACGGCGAACACCGGGGAGCTGTTTTTT.

V and J are TRBV24-1 and TRBJ1-3; maybe TRBD1 (5 bases). CDR3 length: 15 amino acids. V dropped 4 bases and J dropped 4 bases, with 13 bases sitting between them. Germline V CDR1 and CDR2: KGHDR, SFDVKD. CDR3 sequence (DNA): TGTGCCACCAGTGACCCCGGGACCGACGGAAACACCATATATTTT. Translating it yields CATSDPGTDGNTIYF.

Only one count was recorded for this clone. CDR3 sequence (DNA): TGCGCCAGCAGTCGAGGACAGCCACAGGATGAAAAACTGTTTTTT. Its protein product is CASSRGQPQDEKLFF. The chain links TRBV5-1 to TRBJ1-4; TRBD1 is a possible D gene (6 bases). Germline lookup yields CDR1 SGHRS and CDR2 YFSETQ. The V end lost 5 bases, the J end lost 6 bases, and 17 bases lay between the germline ends. The CDR3 sequence is 15 residues long.

The chain uses TRBV23-1 and TRBJ1-6; 7 nucleotides match TRBD1. TRBV23-1 is designated an ORF whose function remains uncertain. V lost 10 bases to trimming and J lost 9 bases; unmatched junction nucleotides: 15. This CDR3 is built from 15 residues. The CDR3 coding sequence is TGCGCCATAATGACAGGGCGGGTAGTACGTTCACCCCTCCACTTT. Protein sequence: CAIMTGRVVRSPLHF.

This clone was picked up one time. This chain connects TRBV6-5 to TRBJ2-3; 12 bases map to TRBD2. CDR3 length equals 16 residues. Germline CDR1 reads MNHEY; CDR2 reads SVGAGI. The ends lost 2 bases at V and 9 bases at J; junction bases unmatched: 9. CDR3: CASSYTTSGGPGTQYF. In nucleotides, the CDR3 is TGTGCCAGCAGTTACACGACTAGCGGGGGCCCCGGGACGCAGTATTTT.

The chain joins TRBV11-2 to TRBJ2-1; D is undetermined. Germline lookup yields CDR1 SGHAT and CDR2 FQNNGV. V shed 2 bases and J shed 8 bases, with 7 bases lying between them. The CDR3 is 12 amino acids. The CDR3, as DNA: TGTGCCAGCAGCTTATCCAGTTATGAGCAGTTCTTC. Amino acid sequence: CASSLSSYEQFF.

The V call is TRBV6-5, the J call TRBJ1-1; D unresolved. The CDR3 consists of 15 residues. CDR1 MNHEY and CDR2 SVGAGI come from the germline V gene. V was pared by 0 bases and J by 0 bases, with 8 bases between. CDR3 amino acids: CASSYSGSMNTEAFF. CDR3 DNA sequence: TGTGCCAGCAGTTACTCGGGGAGCATGAACACTGAAGCTTTCTTT.